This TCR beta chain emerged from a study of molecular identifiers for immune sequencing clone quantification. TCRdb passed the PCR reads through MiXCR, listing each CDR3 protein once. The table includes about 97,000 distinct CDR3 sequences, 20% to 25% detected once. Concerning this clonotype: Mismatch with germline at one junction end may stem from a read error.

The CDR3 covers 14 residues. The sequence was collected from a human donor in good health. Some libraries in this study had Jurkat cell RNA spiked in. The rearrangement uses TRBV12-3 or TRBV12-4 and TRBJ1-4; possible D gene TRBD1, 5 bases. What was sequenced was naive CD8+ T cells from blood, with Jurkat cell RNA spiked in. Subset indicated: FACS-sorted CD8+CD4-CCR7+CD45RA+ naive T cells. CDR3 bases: TGTGCCAGTCGGGATGAGGGGCCTGGGGAAAAACTGGTTTTT. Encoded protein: CASRDEGPGEKLVF.